This T cell receptor (beta chain) came from a study of long-term antiretroviral therapy in people with HIV (dated by TCRdb to about 2022). About the investigation overall: The earliest samples were collected about a decade before the 2015 WHO recommendation for immediate ART, when ART was typically delayed until CD4 counts fell. A retrospective serial study tested whether changes in peripheral blood TRB repertoire composition and diversity were associated with ART initiation and durable HIV suppression. About 35% of the 30 participants with HIV were female. A total of roughly 200 cryopreserved PBMC samples were contributed to the cohort by 30 adults with confirmed HIV infection, with samples collected serially over a mean of approximately six years (range 1-12). No cross-contamination during QIAcube processing was seen in test extractions of a monoclonal T-cell line run alongside about 33 polyclonal samples.

V lost 1 base and J lost 6 bases, and the count of bases not matched to a germline gene is 7. CDR3 length: 16 amino acids, cysteine to phenylalanine. Only the CDR3 DNA is retained, 48 bases long and in frame from the first base. Based on the germline V gene, the CDR1 and CDR2 sequences are SGHTA and FQGNSA. Study-level results and caveats: Starting ART was linked to a significant rise in TRB diversity, yet even after long-term ART the diversity remained significantly lower than in transplant donor controls. The samples span the years 2004 to 2017, and the ART regimens used at that time may not be as effective as current regimens. CDR3 length ranges in HIV repertoires were narrower than in controls, and network structure suggested an antigen-experienced repertoire with only a slight naive shift after ART. Expanded TRB clones identified before ART initiation dominated the repertoire at all time points, although this dominance fluctuated and declined in many PLHIV after ART. Because PBMC availability was limited, only the TCR beta chain was sequenced, with no alpha chain pairing. Because pre-ART samples had limited cell numbers, unsorted PBMC were profiled rather than sorted CD4+ and CD8+ T cells. Inferences about post-ART repertoire changes are limited because no data were available on ART adherence, viral resistance or therapy changes.

Inclusion was restricted to participants for whom at least one PBMC sample before ART initiation and at least two post-ART samples were available. Every participant with HIV received treatment in the United States of America. Cryopreserved samples of about 1-10 million PBMC were thawed and washed before DNA extraction. At the time of the earliest PBMC sample, participants with HIV were aged between roughly 20 and 60 years. PBMC samples were contributed by each participant from 1-4 timepoints before ART initiation and 2-8 timepoints after ART initiation, with a median of 7 samples. For every participant, serial HIV viral load, CD4+ T-cell count, ART history and demographic data were obtained. Genomic DNA was extracted from unsorted PBMC with a Qiagen kit on a QIAcube, with processing performed in batches of 12 samples. Details on this clone: What this receptor recognizes is not known. Nothing much larger sits one base from this clone, and base qualities are not available.

The immunoSEQ hsTCRB v3.0 assay was used at survey level resolution to sequence the TRB variable region. TRB sequencing targeted a depth of about 35,000-50,000 T-cell genomes per sample. An Illumina MiSeq with a v3 150-cycle kit was used to sequence the pooled TRB libraries. Concerning the study's data processing: Repertoire analysis ran in R within a reproducible Nextflow workflow covering QC, data transformation and analysis. Custom analyses were implemented in LymphoSeq2, an R package for AIRR-Seq data exploration. Several samples yielding fewer than 5000 total TRB sequences were excluded, leaving more than 150 analyzed HIV repertoires. Of the roughly 180 retained HIV repertoires, almost 60 were collected before and approximately 130 after ART initiation. Repertoires were downsampled to 5000 TRB nucleotide sequences, with summary statistics averaged over 100 downsampling iterations. Only TRB sequences with CDR3 regions of at least seven amino acids were retained for analysis. Diversity was assessed using a clonality score derived from Shannon entropy and using the Gini coefficient. In repertoire networks, the top 5000 CDR3 amino acid sequences were linked whenever an edit distance of one separated two sequences. For TRB CDR3 amino acid sequences, antigen specificity groups and MHC restriction were predicted with GLIPH2. To flag known associations with CMV, EBV, HIV or tissue antigens, CDR3 amino acid sequences were compared against VDJdb and McPAS-TCR. Pre-ART, post-ART and control groups were compared with Wilcoxon signed-rank tests and Holm-Bonferroni correction. TCRdb holds this immuneACCESS table with in-frame rearrangements only. Some clones are missing; in checked studies, unresolved V genes explain under half, and the rest has no known cause. V and J calls and clone size are given by that table; D and trimming were obtained from the DNA. The sample data list some 28,000 clones, and 80% of these were observed just once. In total, the top ten clones hold about 7.3% of the sample.

This receptor was obtained from a man aged 35 to 55 with HIV. The source was unsorted PBMCs, collected 0.3 years after starting antiretroviral therapy. The chain is assembled from TRBV7-2 and TRBJ2-1; TRBD2 aligns with 9 central bases. For the CDR3, the sequence is CASSLVSAGGPNEQFF. Here is the DNA: TGTGCCAGCAGCTTAGTTTCAGCGGGGGGCCCCAATGAGCAGTTCTTC.